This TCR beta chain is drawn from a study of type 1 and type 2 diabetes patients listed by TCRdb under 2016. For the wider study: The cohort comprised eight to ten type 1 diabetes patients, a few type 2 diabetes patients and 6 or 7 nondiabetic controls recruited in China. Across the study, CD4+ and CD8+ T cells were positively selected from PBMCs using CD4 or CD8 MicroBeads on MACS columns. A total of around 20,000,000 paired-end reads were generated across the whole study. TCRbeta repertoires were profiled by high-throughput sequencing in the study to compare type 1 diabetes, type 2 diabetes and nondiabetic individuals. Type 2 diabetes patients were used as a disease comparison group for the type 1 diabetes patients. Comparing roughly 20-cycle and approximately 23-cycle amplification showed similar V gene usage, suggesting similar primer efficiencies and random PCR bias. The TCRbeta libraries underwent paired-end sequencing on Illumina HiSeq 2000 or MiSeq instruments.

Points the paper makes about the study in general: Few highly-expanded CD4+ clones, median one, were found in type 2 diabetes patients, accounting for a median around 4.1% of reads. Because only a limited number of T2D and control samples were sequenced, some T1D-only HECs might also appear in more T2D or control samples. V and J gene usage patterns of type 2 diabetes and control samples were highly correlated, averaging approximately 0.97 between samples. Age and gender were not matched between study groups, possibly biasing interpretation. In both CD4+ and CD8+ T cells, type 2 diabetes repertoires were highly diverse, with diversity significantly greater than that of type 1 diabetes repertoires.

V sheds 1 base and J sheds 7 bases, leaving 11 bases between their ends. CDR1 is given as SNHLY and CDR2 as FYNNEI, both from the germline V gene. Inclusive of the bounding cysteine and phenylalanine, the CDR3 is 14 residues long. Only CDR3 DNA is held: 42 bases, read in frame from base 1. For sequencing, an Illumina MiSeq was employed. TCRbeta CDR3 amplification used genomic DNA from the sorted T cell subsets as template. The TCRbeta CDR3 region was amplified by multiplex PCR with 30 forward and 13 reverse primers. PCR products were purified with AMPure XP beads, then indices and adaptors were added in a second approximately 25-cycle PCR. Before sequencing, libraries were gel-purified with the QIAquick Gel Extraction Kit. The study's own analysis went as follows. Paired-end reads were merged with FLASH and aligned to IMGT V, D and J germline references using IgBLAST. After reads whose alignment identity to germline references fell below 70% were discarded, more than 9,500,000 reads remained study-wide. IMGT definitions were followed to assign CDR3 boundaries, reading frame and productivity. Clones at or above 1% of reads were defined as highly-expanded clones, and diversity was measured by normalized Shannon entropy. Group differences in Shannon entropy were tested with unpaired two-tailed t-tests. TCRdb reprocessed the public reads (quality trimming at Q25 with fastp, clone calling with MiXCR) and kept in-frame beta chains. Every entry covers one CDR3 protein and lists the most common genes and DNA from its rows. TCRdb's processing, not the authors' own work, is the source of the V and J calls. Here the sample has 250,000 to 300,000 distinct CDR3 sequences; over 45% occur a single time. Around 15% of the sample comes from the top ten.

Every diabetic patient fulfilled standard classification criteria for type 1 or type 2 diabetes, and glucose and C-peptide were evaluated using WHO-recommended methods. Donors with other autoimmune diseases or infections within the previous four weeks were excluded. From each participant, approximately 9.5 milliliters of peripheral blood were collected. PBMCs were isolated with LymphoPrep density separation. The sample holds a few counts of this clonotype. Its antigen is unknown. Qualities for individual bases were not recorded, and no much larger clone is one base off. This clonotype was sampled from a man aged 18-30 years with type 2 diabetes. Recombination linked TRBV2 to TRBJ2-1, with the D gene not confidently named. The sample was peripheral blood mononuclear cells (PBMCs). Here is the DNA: TGTGCCAGCAGTGAAGAGATACTCGTGAATGAGCAGTTCTTC. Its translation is CASSEEILVNEQFF.